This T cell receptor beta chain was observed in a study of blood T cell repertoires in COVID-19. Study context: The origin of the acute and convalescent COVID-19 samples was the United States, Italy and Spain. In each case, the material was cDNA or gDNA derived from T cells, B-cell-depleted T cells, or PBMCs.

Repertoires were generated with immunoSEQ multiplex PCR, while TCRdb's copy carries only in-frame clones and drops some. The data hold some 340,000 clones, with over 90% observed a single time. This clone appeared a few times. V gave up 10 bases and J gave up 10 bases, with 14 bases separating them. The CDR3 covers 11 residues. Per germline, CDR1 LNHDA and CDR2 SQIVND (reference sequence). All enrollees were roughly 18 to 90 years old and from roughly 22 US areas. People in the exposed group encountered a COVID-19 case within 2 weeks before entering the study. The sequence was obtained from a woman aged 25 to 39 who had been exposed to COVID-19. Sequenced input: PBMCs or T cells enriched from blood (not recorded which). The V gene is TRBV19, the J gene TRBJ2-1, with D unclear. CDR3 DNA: TGTGCCATTACCCCCGGTTGGGAGCAGTTCTTC. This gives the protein CAITPGWEQFF.